This T cell receptor (beta chain) originates from a study of OX40 agonist ivuxolimab in advanced cancers. Study outcomes and limitations: CD8+ T cells showed, on average, more clonal expansion than CD4+ cells.

With regard to this clone: The antigen remains undetermined.

People who had autoimmune disease history or systemic immunosuppression were excluded. Produced via immunoSEQ multiplex PCR; TCRdb's table is partial and in-frame only. The sample includes tens of thousands of clones, approximately 90% of them seen just once. The source was CD4+ or CD8+ T cells sorted from blood, collected in a trial of the OX40 agonist ivuxolimab. This TCR was recovered from an adult with an advanced solid tumor such as melanoma, head and neck, liver or kidney cancer.

The CDR3 is CASRPTGGAKFF. Here the CDR3 DNA reads TGTGCCAGCAGACCCACCGGGGGCGCAAAGTTCTTC. The chain employs TRBV7-6 and TRBJ2-1; either TRBD1 or TRBD2 may supply D (6 bases each). V shed 6 bases and J shed 14 bases, with 17 bases lying between them. CDR1 and CDR2 (germline): SGHVS, FNYEAQ. The CDR3 loop spans 12 amino acids. Supplemented by reference TRBV7-6 and TRBJ2-1, the full variable domain reads GAGVSQSPRYKVTKRGQDVALRCDPISGHVSLYWYRQALGQGPEFLTYFNYEAQQDKSGLPNDRFSAERPEGSISTLTIQRTEQRDSAMYRCASRPTGGAKFFGPGTRLTVL.